The 31 T cell receptor beta chains presented below share a single source sample, sequenced in a study of cytomegalovirus exposure and HLA in healthy donors (dated 2017 in TCRdb). Libraries were built with the immunoSEQ multiplex PCR assay. For the multiplex PCR, a mixture combining 60 forward primers for TCR Vbeta segments and 13 reverse primers for TCR Jbeta segments was used. TCRdb's version of the immuneACCESS table is confined to in-frame rearrangements and falls short of the full clone set. An unresolved V gene accounts for under half of the shortfall where checked; the remainder is of unknown origin. Across this sample there are around 210,000 clones, with about 85% seen only once. The ten largest account for roughly 0.24% of the sample. The sequencing input was PBMCs. These receptors were obtained from a girl aged 2 to 10 in good health and CMV-seronegative.

This chain connects TRBV18 to TRBJ2-7; 14 bases align to TRBD2. Looked up from germline, CDR1 is KGHSH and CDR2 is LQKENI. V was clipped by 4 bases and J by 4 bases; unmatched bases: 3. This CDR3 comprises 15 residues. The CDR3 is CASSQRLAGGYEQYF. The CDR3 DNA sequence: TGTGCCAGCTCACAAAGACTAGCGGGAGGGTACGAGCAGTACTTC.

This clone was seen a single time. V gene TRBV5-1 combines with J gene TRBJ2-7, with a tentative D call TRBD1 (6 bases). The CDR3 runs to 15 residues. The V and J ends lost 1 base and 2 bases respectively, with 13 bases between them. From germline, CDR1 is SGHRS and CDR2 YFSETQ. The CDR3 DNA follows: TGCGCCAGCAGCTTGATGGGGGCCAGACCCTACGAGCAGTACTTC. This gives the protein CASSLMGARPYEQYF. The full variable domain, in which reference TRBV5-1 and TRBJ2-7 provide the parts outside the CDR3, is KAGVTQTPRYLIKTRGQQVTLSCSPISGHRSVSWYQQTPGQGLQFLFEYFSETQRNKGNFPGRFSGRQFSNSRSEMNVSTLELGDSALYLCASSLMGARPYEQYFGPGTRLTVT.

This clone was detected a few times. The rearrangement links TRBV10-1 to TRBJ1-2, with D uncertain. The CDR3 length is 15 residues. Germline V gene sequence: CDR1 WNHNN, CDR2 SYGVQD (reference sequence). The ends were cut back, 9 bases at V and 9 bases at J, with 26 bases in the middle. The DNA for the CDR3 is TGCGCCAGGCCCCCGGGGTTGGACCCGGAATTTAGCTACACCTTC. This gives the protein CARPPGLDPEFSYTF.

The rearrangement uses TRBV12-5 and TRBJ1-1; D is unclear. This CDR3 contains 15 residues. Trimming stripped 0 bases from V and 4 bases from J, with 12 bases between. CDR1 and CDR2 from the germline V gene are LGHNT and FRNRAP. The CDR3 reads CASGLVLSSFTEAFF. The CDR3 DNA sequence: TGTGCTAGTGGTTTGGTACTATCGTCATTCACTGAAGCTTTCTTT.

The chain combines TRBV27 with TRBJ1-5, with TRBD1 matching over 7 bases. Trimming removed 5 bases from V and 3 bases from J; junction bases left unmatched: 4. The CDR3 spans 14 residues. Germline V gives CDR1 MNHEY, CDR2 SMNVEV (reference sequence). The CDR3 region is CASSPDRYNQPQHF. The DNA of the CDR3 is TGTGCCAGCAGTCCGGACAGGTACAATCAGCCCCAGCATTTT.

This chain links TRBV5-1 with TRBJ2-7, with D perhaps TRBD1 (5 bases). V shed 0 bases and J shed 4 bases, with 8 bases lying between them. The CDR3 extends over 13 amino acids. CDR1 SGHRS and CDR2 YFSETQ come from the germline V gene. The CDR3 DNA follows: TGCGCCAGCAGCTTGGGACAGCTATACGAGCAGTACTTC. Translating gives CASSLGQLYEQYF. Looking up the rest from reference TRBV5-1 and TRBJ2-7 gives the full variable domain: KAGVTQTPRYLIKTRGQQVTLSCSPISGHRSVSWYQQTPGQGLQFLFEYFSETQRNKGNFPGRFSGRQFSNSRSEMNVSTLELGDSALYLCASSLGQLYEQYFGPGTRLTVT.

The rearrangement joins TRBV15 to TRBJ1-2, with D perhaps TRBD1 (6 bases). The CDR3 spans 15 residues. Trimming cost V 3 bases and J 1 base, with 12 bases left between them. Germline CDR1 and CDR2: LNHNV and YYDKDF (reference sequence). This CDR3 reads CATSRTRDINYGYTF. The CDR3 coding sequence is TGTGCCACCAGCAGGACAAGGGACATTAACTATGGCTACACCTTC.

The genes are TRBV5-1 and TRBJ2-1; maybe TRBD2 (5 bases). This CDR3 spans 12 amino acids. V lost 4 bases, J lost 7 bases, and 9 bases lay in between. Germline lookup yields CDR1 SGHRS and CDR2 YFSETQ. In nucleotides, the CDR3 is TGCGCCAGCAGCACCGGACTGAATGAGCAGTTCTTC. Translating gives CASSTGLNEQFF. Drawing the rest from reference TRBV5-1 and TRBJ2-1, the complete variable domain is KAGVTQTPRYLIKTRGQQVTLSCSPISGHRSVSWYQQTPGQGLQFLFEYFSETQRNKGNFPGRFSGRQFSNSRSEMNVSTLELGDSALYLCASSTGLNEQFFGPGTRLTVL.

A single count supports this clone. The rearrangement links TRBV9 to TRBJ2-7, with 11 bases identical to TRBD1. Germline V CDR1 and CDR2: SGDLS, YYNGEE. The CDR3 is 15 amino acids. V trimming: 1 base; J trimming: 3 bases; junction bases outside the gene matches: 3. CDR3 DNA: TGTGCCAGCAGCGTATCGGGGACAGGGGGCTACGAGCAGTACTTC. Translation gives CASSVSGTGGYEQYF.

This rearrangement joins TRBV29-1 to TRBJ2-5; tentative D call: TRBD2 (6 bases). Germline values: CDR1 SQVTM, CDR2 ANQGSEA. The V end lost 7 bases, the J end lost 6 bases, and 15 bases lay between the germline ends. This CDR3 is 12 amino acids long. For the CDR3, the DNA is TGCAGCGCTGGGCCGGAGGGGAAGACCCAGTACTTC. This translates into CSAGPEGKTQYF.

This sequence joins TRBV5-4 and TRBJ1-4; 8 bases fit TRBD1. The CDR3 extends over 16 amino acids. Germline loops: CDR1 SGHNT, CDR2 YYREEE (reference sequence). The V and J ends lost 4 bases and 5 bases, in that order; junction bases with no gene match: 10. CDR3 protein: CASSTDRADINEKLFF. The DNA for the CDR3 is TGTGCCAGCAGCACGGACAGGGCGGATATCAATGAAAAACTGTTTTTT.

This chain uses TRBV10-1 with TRBJ2-4; 10 bases line up with TRBD2. This CDR3 region has 15 residues. CDR1 is WNHNN and CDR2 is SYGVQD in the germline V gene (reference sequence). Germline trimming cut 4 bases from V and 3 bases from J; bases unmatched to any gene: 3. The CDR3 bases are TGCGCCAGCAGTGTCGGACTAGCGGACAAAAACATTCAGTACTTC. It translates to CASSVGLADKNIQYF.

This clone appeared a few times. V gene TRBV5-1 combines with J gene TRBJ1-4; D perhaps matches TRBD1 (5 bases). The germline V gene has CDR1 SGHRS and CDR2 YFSETQ. The CDR3 is 14 amino acids. The V and J ends lost 5 bases and 8 bases respectively, with 16 bases between them. CDR3 amino acids: CASRPGVSLEKLFF. The CDR3 DNA follows: TGCGCCAGCAGGCCGGGGGTGTCTTTGGAAAAACTGTTTTTT.

This sequence joins TRBV10-3 and TRBJ2-1, with a weak D call TRBD2 (5 bases). The CDR3 is made up of 14 amino acids. In germline, CDR1 is ENHRY, CDR2 SYGVKD. The ends were cut back, 6 bases at V and 7 bases at J, with 16 bases in the middle. This CDR3 reads CAIRLDGIGNEQFF. CDR3 sequence (DNA): TGTGCCATCAGGTTGGACGGGATTGGTAATGAGCAGTTCTTC.

This sequence joins TRBV30 and TRBJ1-5, with TRBD1 as a possible D gene (6 bases). V was cut by 2 bases and J by 5 bases, with 13 bases left in between. This CDR3 is built from 14 residues. Germline assignment: CDR1 GTSNPN and CDR2 SVGIG (reference sequence). In DNA form, the CDR3 reads TGTGCCTGGAGTAGGTCAGGGGCAGATCAGCCCCAGCATTTT. This codes for CAWSRSGADQPQHF.

The chain combines TRBV4-1 with TRBJ2-1, with TRBD2 matching 11 bases. CDR3 length equals 16 residues. J lost 6 bases, V lost 4 bases, and 8 bases had no gene match. Germline V gene lookup returns CDR1 MGHRA and CDR2 YSYEKL. Written as DNA, the CDR3 is TGCGCCAGCAGCCCAACCCGTAGCGGGGGGGCCAATGAGCAGTTCTTC. This codes for CASSPTRSGGANEQFF.

The gene calls are TRBV5-1 and TRBJ2-7; 8 nucleotides align to TRBD2. V lost 0 bases and J lost 7; bases outside the gene matches: 6. The germline V gene has CDR1 SGHRS and CDR2 YFSETQ. The CDR3 runs 14 residues. The DNA for the CDR3 is TGCGCCAGCAGCTTGGTTGCGGGGGGAAGGGAGCAGTACTTC. It encodes CASSLVAGGREQYF.

About this clone: Other nucleotide sequences in the sample specify the same CDR3. The chain links TRBV5-1 to TRBJ2-3, with 9 bases identical to TRBD2. The trim removed 4 bases at V and 0 bases at J, leaving 3 bases unmatched. CDR3 length: 15 residues. From germline, CDR1 is SGHRS and CDR2 YFSETQ. The CDR3 region is CASSLLAGSTDTQYF. CDR3 bases: TGCGCCAGCAGCCTACTAGCGGGCAGCACAGATACGCAGTATTTT. The variable domain in full, with the rest retrieved from reference TRBV5-1 and TRBJ2-3, is KAGVTQTPRYLIKTRGQQVTLSCSPISGHRSVSWYQQTPGQGLQFLFEYFSETQRNKGNFPGRFSGRQFSNSRSEMNVSTLELGDSALYLCASSLLAGSTDTQYFGPGTRLTVL.

The V gene is TRBV11-2, the J gene TRBJ1-3; 9 bases fit TRBD1. J gave up 3 bases and V 5 bases, and 5 bases lay outside the gene matches. Germline V gene data show CDR1 as SGHAT and CDR2 as FQNNGV. The CDR3 runs 15 residues. The CDR3: CASSPDRGYGNTIYF. CDR3 DNA sequence: TGTGCCAGCAGCCCCGACAGGGGGTATGGAAACACCATATATTTT.

The chain carries TRBV6-4 and TRBJ2-7; 10 bases map to TRBD1. The CDR3 is made up of 14 amino acids. V shed 8 bases and J 4 bases; nucleotides not matched to a gene: 8. Germline CDR1 MRHNA, CDR2 SNTAGT. The CDR3, as DNA: TGTGCCAGCGTATTGGACAGGGGGACTTACGAGCAGTACTTC. Encoded protein: CASVLDRGTYEQYF.

This clone has only a few counts. J is TRBJ1-1 and V is TRBV6-6, with D tentatively TRBD1 (6 bases). The V gene's germline CDR1 is MNHNY and CDR2 SVGAGI (reference sequence). The CDR3 has 15 residues. Trimming shortened V by 1 base and J by 4 bases, and 13 bases separated the two germline ends. CDR3 amino acids: CASSYWGPGVTEAFF. CDR3 in DNA: TGTGCCAGCAGTTACTGGGGGCCAGGGGTCACTGAAGCTTTCTTT.

Points on this clone: This specimen includes other DNA sequences encoding the same CDR3. The V call is TRBV20-1, the J call TRBJ2-5; weak D call: TRBD1 (5 bases). The CDR3 has 11 residues. Per germline, CDR1 DFQATT and CDR2 SNEGSKA (reference sequence). The germline V and J ends were trimmed by 3 bases and 3 bases, with 5 bases remaining between them. Here the CDR3 reads CSASREETQYF. In nucleotides, the CDR3 is TGCAGTGCTAGCAGGGAAGAGACCCAGTACTTC.

The rearrangement links TRBV7-6 to TRBJ2-1; maybe TRBD1 (5 bases). CDR3 length: 14 amino acids. V was pared by 5 bases and J by 2 bases, with 10 bases between. CDR1 and CDR2 from the germline V gene are SGHVS and FNYEAQ. CDR3 nucleotide sequence: TGTGCCAGCAGCAATGACAGACCCTACAATGAGCAGTTCTTC. Translated: CASSNDRPYNEQFF.

The V call is TRBV19, the J call TRBJ1-2; 7 bases align to TRBD1. This CDR3 is 15 amino acids long. Germline-derived CDR1 and CDR2 are LNHDA and SQIVND (reference sequence). The junction had 10 bases not matched to a gene; V was cut back by 1 base and J by 8 bases. DNA of the CDR3: TGTGCCAGTAGTATAGTAGGGGGCGAGTCGGGAGGCTACACCTTC. Translation gives CASSIVGGESGGYTF.

The chain is built from TRBV7-9 and TRBJ1-2; D gene unclear. Germline loops: CDR1 SEHNR, CDR2 FQNEAQ (reference sequence). This CDR3 is built from 14 residues. V lost 3 bases and J 3 bases, leaving 11 bases between the germline ends. DNA for the CDR3: TGTGCCAGCAGCTTCCCTACTAGGGACTATGGCTACACCTTC. It specifies CASSFPTRDYGYTF.

This chain joins TRBV7-9 and TRBJ2-5, with TRBD2 identical over 11 bases. Germline V lookup: CDR1 SEHNR, CDR2 FQNEAQ (reference sequence). V was pared by 1 base and J by 4 bases, with 11 bases of the junction left unmatched. This CDR3 has 18 amino acids. This CDR3 reads CASSLVGASGRRGETQYF. CDR3 bases: TGTGCCAGCAGCTTAGTAGGGGCTAGCGGGAGGCGGGGAGAGACCCAGTACTTC.

The chain recombines TRBV18 with TRBJ2-2; 10 bases fit TRBD1. Germline V gene sequence: CDR1 KGHSH, CDR2 LQKENI. The J segment lost 3 bases and the V segment lost 7 bases, leaving 14 bases of the junction unmatched. The CDR3 extends over 18 amino acids. The CDR3 here is CASFKPGQGPFDTGELFF. CDR3 DNA sequence: TGTGCCAGCTTTAAACCGGGACAGGGGCCTTTCGACACCGGGGAGCTGTTTTTT.

This clone was seen only a few times. The gene calls are TRBV30 and TRBJ1-4, with unresolved D. The CDR3 spans 11 residues. The germline V gene encodes CDR1 GTSNPN and CDR2 SVGIG (reference sequence). Between the trimmed V and J ends, which lost 0 bases and 7 bases, there was a span of 3 bases. CDR3 sequence (DNA): TGTGCCTGGAGTGTCCGTGAAAAACTGTTTTTT. Amino acids: CAWSVREKLFF.

The rearrangement uses TRBV19 and TRBJ1-1, with D possibly being TRBD1 (6 bases). Germline V gene sequence: CDR1 LNHDA, CDR2 SQIVND (reference sequence). V dropped 5 bases and J dropped 2 bases, with 9 bases sitting between them. The CDR3 contains 13 residues. Written as DNA, the CDR3 is TGTGCCAGTAGTCCGACAGGAAACACTGAAGCTTTCTTT. Its translation is CASSPTGNTEAFF.

This clone was counted between two and nine times. The chain carries TRBV6-6 and TRBJ2-7, with a weak D call TRBD2 (5 bases). CDR1 is MNHNY, CDR2 SVGAGI, per germline (reference sequence). The CDR3 covers 14 residues. Trimming took off 3 bases at V and 0 bases at J, with 9 bases between the two ends. The CDR3 loop reads CASSYFAGSYEQYF. DNA for the CDR3: TGTGCCAGCAGTTATTTCGCGGGCTCCTACGAGCAGTACTTC.

The chain carries TRBV7-2 and TRBJ2-2; a possible D gene is TRBD1 (6 bases). The CDR3 is 16 amino acids. V lost 4 bases and J 7 bases, leaving 19 bases between the germline ends. Germline V gives CDR1 SGHTA, CDR2 FQGNSA. CDR3 amino acids: CASSSGASRGNGELFF. The DNA of the CDR3 is TGTGCCAGCAGCTCAGGAGCGTCTAGGGGGAACGGGGAGCTGTTTTTT. The whole variable domain, remainder taken from reference TRBV7-2 and TRBJ2-2, is GAGVSQSPSNKVTEKGKDVELRCDPISGHTALYWYRQSLGQGLEFLIYFQGNSAPDKSGLPSDRFSAERTGGSVSTLTIQRTQQEDSAVYLCASSSGASRGNGELFFGEGSRLTVL.